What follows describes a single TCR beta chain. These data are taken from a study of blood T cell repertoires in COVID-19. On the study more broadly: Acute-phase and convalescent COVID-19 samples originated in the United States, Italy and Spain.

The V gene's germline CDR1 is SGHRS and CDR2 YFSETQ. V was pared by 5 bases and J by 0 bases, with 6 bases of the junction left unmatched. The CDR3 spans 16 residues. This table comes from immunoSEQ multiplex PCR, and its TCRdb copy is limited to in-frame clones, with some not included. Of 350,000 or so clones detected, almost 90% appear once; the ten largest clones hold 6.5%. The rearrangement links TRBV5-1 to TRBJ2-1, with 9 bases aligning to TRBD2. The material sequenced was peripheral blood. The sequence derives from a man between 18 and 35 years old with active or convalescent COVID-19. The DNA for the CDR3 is TGCGCCAGCAGATCCATAGCGGGGGCCTCCTACAATGAGCAGTTCTTC. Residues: CASRSIAGASYNEQFF.